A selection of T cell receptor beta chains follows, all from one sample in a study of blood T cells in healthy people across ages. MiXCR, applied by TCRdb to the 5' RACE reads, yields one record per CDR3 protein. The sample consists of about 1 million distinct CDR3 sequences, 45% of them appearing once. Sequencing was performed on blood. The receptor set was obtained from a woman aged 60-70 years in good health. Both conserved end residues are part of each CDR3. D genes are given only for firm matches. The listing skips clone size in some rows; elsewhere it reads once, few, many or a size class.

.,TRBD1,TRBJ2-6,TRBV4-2,TGTGCCAGCAGCCTTCTCCGGGACAGAGTCCTATCTGGGGCCAACGTCCTGACTTTC,CASSLLRDRVLSGANVLTF
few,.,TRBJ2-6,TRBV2,TGTGCCAGCAAGGGCCCTGGGGCCAACGTCCTGACTTTC,CASKGPGANVLTF
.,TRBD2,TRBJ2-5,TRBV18,TGTGCCAGCTCACCAGCGGGAGCCCTAGGGGAGACCCAGTACTTC,CASSPAGALGETQYF
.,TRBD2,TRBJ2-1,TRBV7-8,TGTGCCAGCAGCGCTAGCGGGAGGGCGGGCAAAAATGAGCAGTTCTTC,CASSASGRAGKNEQFF
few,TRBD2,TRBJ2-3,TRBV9,TGTGCCAGCAGCGTACTAGCGGGAGTTGCAGATACGCAGTATTTT,CASSVLAGVADTQYF
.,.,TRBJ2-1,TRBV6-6,TGTGCCAGCAATCTCGACGGTCTCGGTGAGCAGTTCTTC,CASNLDGLGEQFF
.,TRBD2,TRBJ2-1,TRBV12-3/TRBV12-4,TGTGCCAGCAGAGTCACTAGCGGGGGGGCCCACAATGAGCAGTTCTTC,CASRVTSGGAHNEQFF
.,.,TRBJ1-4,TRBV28,TGTGCCAGCGGTAGAACCAATGAAAAACTGTTTTTT,CASGRTNEKLFF
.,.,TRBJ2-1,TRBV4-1,TGCGCCAGCAGCCTAAGCAGGACTTCCTACAATGAGCAGTTCTTC,CASSLSRTSYNEQFF
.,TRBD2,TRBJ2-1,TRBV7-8,TGTGCCAGCAGCTTAGCGTCCGGGGCGGGAGTCGGCAATGAGCAGTTCTTC,CASSLASGAGVGNEQFF
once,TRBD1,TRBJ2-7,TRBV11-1,TGTGCCAGCAGCTTGACAGGGCTACAGAGCTCCGAGCAGTACTTC,CASSLTGLQSSEQYF
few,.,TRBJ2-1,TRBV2,TGTGCCAGCAGTGACCTAGGGGGGAGTTCCCCCGAGCAGTTCTTC,CASSDLGGSSPEQFF
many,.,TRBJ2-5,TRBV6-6,TGTGCCAGCAGGACCAGAATTCAAGAGACCCAGTACTTC,CASRTRIQETQYF
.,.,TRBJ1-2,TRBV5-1,TGCGCCAGCAGTTTGTCAGGGCATGGCTACACCTTC,CASSLSGHGYTF
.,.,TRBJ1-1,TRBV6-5,TGTGCCAGCAGTGGGGGACGGTCCACTGAAGCTTTCTTT,CASSGGRSTEAFF
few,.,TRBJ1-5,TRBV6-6,TGTGCCAGCAGTTACGCCGTTCGGGATCAGCCCCAGCATTTT,CASSYAVRDQPQHF
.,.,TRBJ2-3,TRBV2,TGTGCCAGCAGGAAACAGGGCGGCGGCACAGATACGCAGTATTTT,CASRKQGGGTDTQYF
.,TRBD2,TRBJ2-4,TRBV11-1,TGTGCCAGCAGCTCATGGACTAGCGGGACCCTCTACAAGCAGTACTTC,CASSSWTSGTLYKQYF
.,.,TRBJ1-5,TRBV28,TGTGCCAGCAGTTCCGTGGACTTCCAGGGTGGCAATCAGCCCCAGCATTTT,CASSSVDFQGGNQPQHF
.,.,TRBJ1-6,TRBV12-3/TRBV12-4,TGTGCCAGCAGCGAAGGACTTGCCCTCCACTTT,CASSEGLALHF
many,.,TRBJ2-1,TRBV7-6,TGTGCCAGCAGCTTAGTTGGAGTAGGCTCCTACAATGAGCAGTTCTTC,CASSLVGVGSYNEQFF
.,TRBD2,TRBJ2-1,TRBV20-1,TGCAGTTACTCCGGGACTAGCGGACACAATGAGCAGTTCTTC,CSYSGTSGHNEQFF
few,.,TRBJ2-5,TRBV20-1,TGCAGTGCTACGACACTTCAGCTCCCAGAGACCCAGTACTTC,CSATTLQLPETQYF
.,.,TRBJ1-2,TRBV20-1,TGCAGTGCTAGAGATGAGGTGGGCTATGGCTACACCTTC,CSARDEVGYGYTF
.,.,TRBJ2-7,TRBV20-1,TGCAGCATGGACAGTCTCACCTACGAGCAGTACTTC,CSMDSLTYEQYF
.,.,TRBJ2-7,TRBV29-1,TGCAGCGTTGGTAGGAGAAACTCCTACGAGCAGTACTTC,CSVGRRNSYEQYF
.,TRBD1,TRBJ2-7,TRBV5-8,TGTGCCAGCAGCTTCGGGACAGGGGAATTCCTCTACGAGCAGTACTTC,CASSFGTGEFLYEQYF
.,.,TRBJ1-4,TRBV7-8,TGTGCCAGCAGCTTACCCCCTACCCAAGGGGGTGAAAAACTGTTTTTT,CASSLPPTQGGEKLFF
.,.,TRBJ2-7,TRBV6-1,TGTGCCAGCAGTGAAGAGGGGGGTAGCTCCTACGAGCAGTACTTC,CASSEEGGSSYEQYF
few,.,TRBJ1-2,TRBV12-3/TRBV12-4,TGTGCCAGCAGTGTCGGGACCCTGGGCGATGGCTACACCTTC,CASSVGTLGDGYTF
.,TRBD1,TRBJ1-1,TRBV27,TGTGCCAGCAGTACAGGGGGCGGGAACACTGAAGCTTTCTTT,CASSTGGGNTEAFF
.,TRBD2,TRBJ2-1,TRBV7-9,TGTGCCAGCAGCTTCGCCCCACCCGGGAGGCATGAGCAGTTCTTC,CASSFAPPGRHEQFF
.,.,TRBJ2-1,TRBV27,TGTGCCAGCAGTTTAAGATACAGAAATGAGCAGTTCTTC,CASSLRYRNEQFF
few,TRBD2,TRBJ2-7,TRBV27,TGTGCCAGCAGCCGCCTTGGGACTAGCGGGAGCTCCTACGAGCAGTACTTC,CASSRLGTSGSSYEQYF
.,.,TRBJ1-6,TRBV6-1,TGTGCCAGCAGTGAGGGTGGACTGAATAATTCACCCCTCCACTTT,CASSEGGLNNSPLHF
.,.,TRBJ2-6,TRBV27,TGTGCCAGCAGTATCAGCTGGGTTGGGGCCAACGTCCTGACTTTC,CASSISWVGANVLTF
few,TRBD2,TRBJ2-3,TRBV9,TGTGCCAGCAGCGTACAAGCGGGAGGGCGGGATACGCAGTATTTT,CASSVQAGGRDTQYF
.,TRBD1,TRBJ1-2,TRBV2,TGTGCCAGCAGTGAAGTGGGGACAGGTGGCTACACCTTC,CASSEVGTGGYTF
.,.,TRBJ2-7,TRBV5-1,TGCGCCAGCAGCTGCACGGCAGGGAACAACTACGAGCAGTACTTC,CASSCTAGNNYEQYF
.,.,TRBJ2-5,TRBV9,TGTGCCAGCGGGGCAGAACAGACCCAGTACTTC,CASGAEQTQYF
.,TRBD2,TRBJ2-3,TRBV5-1,TGCGCCAGCAGCTTGATAACTAGCGGGAGCGCAGATACGCAGTATTTT,CASSLITSGSADTQYF